The 5 T cell receptor beta chains listed next were all sequenced from one sample in a study of OX40 agonist ivuxolimab in advanced cancers. Method: immunoSEQ multiplex PCR; TCRdb's copy keeps in-frame clones and lacks some. In the table there are over 65,000 clones, 88% of which are singletons. The source material was CD4+ or CD8+ T cells sorted from blood, sampled in a trial of the OX40 agonist ivuxolimab. All receptors derive from an adult with an advanced solid tumor such as melanoma, head and neck, liver or kidney cancer.

The chain recombines TRBV7-9 with TRBJ1-1; D is uncertain. The V and J ends lost 1 base and 4 bases respectively, with 4 bases between them. This CDR3 comprises 12 residues. Germline CDR1 reads SEHNR; CDR2 reads FQNEAQ (reference sequence). The CDR3 sequence: CASSLVVTEAFF. The CDR3 DNA is TGTGCCAGCAGCTTAGTTGTCACTGAAGCTTTCTTT. The full variable domain, its missing parts supplied by reference TRBV7-9 and TRBJ1-1, is DTGVSQNPRHKITKRGQNVTFRCDPISEHNRLYWYRQTLGQGPEFLTYFQNEAQLEKSRLLSDRFSAERPKGSFSTLEIQRTEQGDSAMYLCASSLVVTEAFFGQGTRLTVV.

The chain employs TRBV5-8 and TRBJ2-5; D perhaps matches TRBD1 (7 bases). Trimming cost V 4 bases and J 5 bases, with 18 bases left between them. This CDR3 comprises 15 residues. The germline V gene has CDR1 SGHTS and CDR2 YDEGEE. The CDR3 protein is CASSPEGARLETQYF. The CDR3, as DNA: TGTGCCAGCAGCCCGGAGGGGGCGCGGTTGGAGACCCAGTACTTC.

The chain uses TRBV5-6 and TRBJ2-5, with D hard to call. CDR3 length: 11 residues. Trimming shortened V by 0 bases and J by 4 bases, and 1 base separated the two germline ends. The germline V gene has CDR1 SGHDT and CDR2 YYEEEE. As DNA, the CDR3 is TGTGCCAGCAGCTTGGTAGAGACCCAGTACTTC. Translating gives CASSLVETQYF. Full variable domain (missing parts from reference TRBV5-6 and TRBJ2-5): DAGVTQSPTHLIKTRGQQVTLRCSPKSGHDTVSWYQQALGQGPQFIFQYYEEEERQRGNFPDRFSGHQFPNYSSELNVNALLLGDSALYLCASSLVETQYFGPGTRLLVL.

The rearrangement joins TRBV12-5 to TRBJ1-5; tentative D call: TRBD1 (6 bases). Trimming took off 0 bases at V and 4 bases at J, with 16 bases between the two ends. CDR3 length: 17 residues. The germline gives CDR1 LGHNT, CDR2 FRNRAP. CDR3 sequence (DNA): TGTGCTAGTGGTTTGGTACTCGGGCAGGGGTTTAATCAGCCCCAGCATTTT. Protein: CASGLVLGQGFNQPQHF.

This clone has a handful of counts. The chain combines TRBV10-1 with TRBJ2-7; 7 positions match TRBD2. Germline CDR1 WNHNN, CDR2 SYGVQD (reference sequence). J was trimmed by 1 base and V by 6 bases; bases with no gene match: 6. This CDR3 has 14 residues. CDR3 DNA: TGCGCCAGCAGCTCCAGCGGGGATTCCTACGAGCAGTACTTC. It translates to CASSSSGDSYEQYF.